This T cell receptor beta chain was sequenced for a study of blood T cell repertoires in COVID-19. Study-level information: In each case, the material was cDNA or gDNA derived from T cells, B-cell-depleted T cells, or PBMCs.

The table lists this clone with a few counts. The CDR3 consists of 13 residues. V lost 8 bases and J lost 1, with 10 bases in between. The V gene's germline CDR1 is SEHNR and CDR2 FQNEAQ (reference sequence). TCRdb keeps only in-frame clones here, not all; method: immunoSEQ multiplex PCR. The table lists some 45,000 clones, around 79% of them singletons, with 20% to 25% in the top ten. The sequencing sample was made of peripheral blood. The gene calls are TRBV7-9 and TRBJ2-3; D is unclear. The sequence derives from a woman in her sixties with acute or convalescent COVID-19. The CDR3 is CASQKLRTDTQYF. As DNA, the CDR3 is TGTGCCAGCCAGAAACTACGCACAGATACGCAGTATTTT.